The clone carrying this TCR beta chain was seen repeatedly, ten times or more. The sample is drawn from a study of regulatory T cells in long-lasting Graves disease. Trimming at V came to 2 bases and at J to 2 bases, leaving 15 bases not matched to a gene. The germline CDR1 and CDR2 sequences are MNHEY and SVGEGT. The CDR3 spans 19 residues. Arm-PCR with iRepertoire HTBI primers amplified the CDR3 regions for these TCR beta libraries. TCRdb called the multiplex PCR reads again in MiXCR, with one record for every CDR3 protein. This repertoire shows over 350,000 distinct CDR3 sequences, 11% to 15% found once; its top ten account for about 15%. Time point described: newly diagnosed GD, antithyroid drugs for less than 3 months. PBMC-extracted RNA yielded the TCR library. Another study also made use of these data, one on T cells in Graves' hyperthyroidism and ophthalmopathy. In that study: A patient was excluded if there was uncontrolled infection, other autoimmune disease, pregnancy or lactation. In blood, most of the thyroid clonotypes expanded above 0.001 were also present. A model using 13 V-J features told ophthalmopathy apart from stable hyperthyroidism. For ophthalmopathy, model prediction preceded onset by a median approximately 6 months.

The sample was peripheral blood mononuclear cells (PBMCs), taken at new diagnosis, from a patient treated with antithyroid drugs. The TCR sequence derives from a woman aged 45-60 years with Graves disease. The chain links TRBV6-2 or TRBV6-3 to TRBJ1-5, with 7 bases identical to TRBD1. In nucleotides, the CDR3 is TGTGCCAGCAGTTACCGAATAGGCGAGGGGGCTAGAGGCAATCAGCCCCAGCATTTT. This gives the protein CASSYRIGEGARGNQPQHF.